Presented here are 5 T cell receptor beta chains from one specimen sequenced in a study of T cell repertoires in ileal Crohn's disease. Documented time point: neoterminal ileum biopsy at postoperative endoscopy, about 6 months after surgery. Using immunoSEQ multiplex PCR, the repertoire was profiled, and TCRdb retains in-frame clones only, with some absent. The sample lists 10,000 to 15,000 clones; 80% to 90% were seen once. Sequences were obtained from ileal tissue. The receptor set was obtained from an adult with Crohn's disease.

The chain combines TRBV7-9 with TRBJ2-7; no clear D gene. The V gene's germline CDR1 is SEHNR and CDR2 FQNEAQ (reference sequence). V was pared by 2 bases and J by 2 bases, with 7 bases between. CDR3 length equals 13 residues. CDR3 region: CASSLNMPYEQYF. The DNA for the CDR3 is TGTGCCAGCAGCTTAAACATGCCCTACGAGCAGTACTTC.

The chain uses TRBV7-9 and TRBJ1-2; maybe TRBD1 (6 bases). From germline, CDR1 is SEHNR and CDR2 FQNEAQ (reference sequence). With 4 bases removed from V and 4 bases from J, the gap between germline ends came to 13 bases. The CDR3 extends over 14 amino acids. The CDR3 DNA follows: TGTGCCAGCAGCTCCATGACAGGAATCTATGGCTACACCTTC. Translating gives CASSSMTGIYGYTF.

The chain has TRBV13 and TRBJ2-2, with a tentative D call TRBD2 (5 bases). The CDR3 is made up of 12 amino acids. Between the trimmed V and J ends, which lost 6 bases and 3 bases, there was a span of 5 bases. In germline, CDR1 is PRHDT, CDR2 FYEKMQ (reference sequence). The CDR3 DNA reads as TGTGCCAGCAGGCGGGACACCGGGGAGCTGTTTTTT. Amino acids: CASRRDTGELFF.

The genes are TRBV6-5 and TRBJ1-1, with D tentatively TRBD1 (6 bases). Trimming pared 4 bases from V and 0 bases from J, leaving 6 bases between. The V gene's germline CDR1 is MNHEY and CDR2 SVGAGI. There are 13 residues in the CDR3. CDR3 loop: CASSWTVNTEAFF. The CDR3 coding sequence is TGTGCCAGCAGTTGGACAGTGAACACTGAAGCTTTCTTT.

V is TRBV27 and J is TRBJ2-5; no firm D call. Judging by the DNA end, TRBJ2-7 fits better; the J call may be wrong. The CDR3 loop spans 15 amino acids. CDR1 and CDR2 (germline): MNHEY, SMNVEV (reference sequence). The CDR3 nucleotides read TGTGCCAGCAGTTTATCCGCCTCTATGGTGTACGAGCAGTACTTC. Residues: CASSLSASMVYEQYF.